This T cell receptor beta chain stems from a study of Graves' ophthalmopathy and Graves' hyperthyroidism. Whole-study findings and limits: This model predicted ophthalmopathy progression (sensitivity 70% to 71%, specificity about 72%). In blood appeared most of the expanded thyroid clonotypes whose frequency exceeded 0.001.

Scientists amplified the TCR beta CDR3 regions from RNA transcripts. First-round RT-PCR employed HTBI primers, with a second-round multiplex PCR after it. MiXCR, run by TCRdb on the multiplex PCR reads, gives a single entry per CDR3 protein. The sample includes some 1.1 million distinct CDR3 sequences, 35% to 45% seen only once; the top ten take over 8.5%. The table lists this clonotype with many counts. Its antigen is unidentified. The sequence was obtained from an adult man with Graves' hyperthyroidism. Sequenced: peripheral blood or thyroid tissue (not recorded which).

CDR3 loop: CASSKSGGQETQYF. DNA of the CDR3: TGTGCCAGCAGCAAAAGCGGGGGCCAAGAGACCCAGTACTTC. This sequence joins TRBV11-2 and TRBJ2-5, with 8 bases identical to TRBD2. Germline CDR1 SGHAT, CDR2 FQNNGV. The ends lost 5 bases at V and 1 base at J; junction bases unmatched: 3. The CDR3 sequence is 14 residues long.